The 5 T cell receptor beta chains listed next were all sequenced from one sample in a study of shared clonotypes between healthy human individuals. CD8 cells regarded as naive lacked CD45RO, were positively chosen for CCR7, and omitted terminally differentiated effector memory CD45RA+ cells. Sequencing was performed with immunoSEQ multiplex PCR; in TCRdb, only in-frame clones are kept and a portion is missing. This table holds under 600,000 clones, nearly 98% found once. The material sequenced was naive CD8+ T cells sorted from blood. These receptor sequences come from a man aged 30 to 45 in good health.

The chain combines TRBV25-1 with TRBJ1-1; possible D gene TRBD1, 5 bases. V was pared by 5 bases and J by 4 bases, with 20 bases between. The CDR3 spans 16 residues. The V gene's germline CDR1 is MGHDK and CDR2 SYGVNS. CDR3 region: CASSSPREKIPTEAFF. The DNA of the CDR3 is TGTGCCAGCAGTTCGCCCAGGGAGAAGATCCCCACTGAAGCTTTCTTT.

A word on this clone: A much larger clone differs from this one at a single base, so this may be a read error. Other DNA sequences within the sample encode an identical CDR3. The chain uses TRBV28 and TRBJ2-7, with D hard to call. CDR3 size: 11 residues. Trimming pared 4 bases from V and 3 bases from J, leaving 4 bases between. Per germline, CDR1 MDHEN and CDR2 SYDVKM. The CDR3 DNA reads as TGTGCCAGCAGTTCCTACTACGAGCAGTACTTC. Its translation is CASSSYYEQYF.

The DNA of the CDR3 is TGTGCCAGCACCCAAACGGCGGCGGGAGGGCCCGGGGAGACCCAGTACTTC. This translates into CASTQTAAGGPGETQYF. V usage is TRBV7-6 and J usage is TRBJ2-5; 9 nucleotides align to TRBD2. Germline CDR1 is SGHVS and CDR2 is FNYEAQ. The CDR3 is 17 amino acids. V shed 7 bases, J shed 5 bases, and the junction held 17 bases outside the gene matches.

A single count supports this clone. The chain links TRBV6-1 to TRBJ2-7; 11 positions match TRBD2. CDR3 length equals 15 residues. Trimming cost V 8 bases and J 7 bases; bases outside gene matches: 13. The germline gives CDR1 MNHNS, CDR2 SASEGT. The CDR3 is CASGLTGTSGLEQYF. The CDR3 region has the DNA TGTGCCAGCGGCTTAACCGGGACTAGCGGCCTGGAGCAGTACTTC.

This chain connects TRBV30 to TRBJ2-7; the match to TRBD1 covers 7 bases. CDR1 and CDR2 from the germline V gene are GTSNPN and SVGIG (reference sequence). There are 15 residues in the CDR3. Unmatched junction bases numbered 13, after V lost 5 bases and J lost 3 bases. The CDR3 bases are TGTGCCTGGGTGCCCGCAGGGGGATTTGGCTACGAGCAGTACTTC. This translates into CAWVPAGGFGYEQYF.